This T cell receptor beta chain was profiled in a study of molecular identifiers for immune sequencing clone quantification. TCRdb reprocessed the PCR reads with MiXCR, giving one entry per CDR3 protein. The table records about 630,000 distinct CDR3 sequences, around 25% of them present only once. The TCR comes from a human donor in good health. Some libraries in this study had Jurkat cell RNA spiked in. Sequencing used naive CD8+ T cells from blood, with Jurkat cell RNA spiked in. Specified subset: FACS-sorted CD8+CD4-CCR7+CD45RA+ naive T cells.

The CDR3 reads CASSLDDSGANVLTF. The CDR3 DNA sequence: TGTGCCAGCAGCTTAGATGACTCTGGGGCCAACGTCCTGACTTTC. V gene TRBV7-9 combines with J gene TRBJ2-6; D unclear. V was pared by 1 base and J by 0 bases, with 4 bases between. Germline V CDR1 and CDR2: SEHNR, FQNEAQ (reference sequence). CDR3 size: 15 residues.